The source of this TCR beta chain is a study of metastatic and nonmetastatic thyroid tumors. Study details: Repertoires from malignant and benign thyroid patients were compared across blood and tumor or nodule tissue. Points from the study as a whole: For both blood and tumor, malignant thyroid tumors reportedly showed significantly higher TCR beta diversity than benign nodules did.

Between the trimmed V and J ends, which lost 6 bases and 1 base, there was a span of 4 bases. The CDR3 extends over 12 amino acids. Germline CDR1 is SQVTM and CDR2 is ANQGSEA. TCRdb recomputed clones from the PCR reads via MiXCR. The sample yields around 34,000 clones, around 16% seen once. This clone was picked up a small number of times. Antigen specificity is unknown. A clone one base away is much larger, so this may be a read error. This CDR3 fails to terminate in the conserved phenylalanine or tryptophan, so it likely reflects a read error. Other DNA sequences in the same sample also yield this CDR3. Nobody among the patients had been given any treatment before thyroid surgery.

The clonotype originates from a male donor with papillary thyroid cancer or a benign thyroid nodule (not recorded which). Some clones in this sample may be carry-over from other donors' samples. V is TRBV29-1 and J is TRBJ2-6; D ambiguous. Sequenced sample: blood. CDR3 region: CSVSSGANVLTL. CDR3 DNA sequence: TGCAGCGTCTCGTCTGGGGCCAACGTCCTGACTTTG.